Following are 5 T cell receptor beta chains from one sample sequenced in a study of blood T cell repertoires in COVID-19. This table comes from immunoSEQ multiplex PCR, and its TCRdb copy is limited to in-frame clones, with some not included. The sample lists 75,000 to 90,000 clones, less than 95% occurring once. Sequencing input: peripheral blood. The receptors stem from a woman aged 45-65 years in a cohort sampled during active COVID-19.

The chain has TRBV29-1 and TRBJ2-7; a weak D match, TRBD1 (7 bases). The CDR3 length is 15 residues. The germline CDR1 and CDR2 sequences are SQVTM and ANQGSEA. V lost 7 bases to trimming and J lost 4 bases, with 23 bases between them. The CDR3 DNA sequence: TGCAGCGCCTCAAGGGGGGACAGAGAGATTTACGAGCAGTACTTC. It codes for CSASRGDREIYEQYF.

The V and J genes are TRBV5-5 and TRBJ1-4; D may be TRBD1 (6 bases). The CDR3 consists of 14 residues. V was cut by 0 bases and J by 8 bases, with 11 bases left in between. Looked up from germline, CDR1 is SGHKS and CDR2 is YYEKEE (reference sequence). CDR3 sequence (DNA): TGTGCCAGCAGCTTGGGACAGGTTGGAGAAAAACTGTTTTTT. Protein sequence: CASSLGQVGEKLFF.

The chain carries TRBV3-1 (or the pseudogene TRBV3-2) and TRBJ1-4, with 9 bases matching TRBD1. The CDR3 consists of 16 residues. Germline CDR1 reads LGHDT; CDR2 reads YNNKEL (reference sequence). Losses at the gene ends were 2 bases for V and 4 bases for J; bases not matched to a gene: 5. The CDR3 sequence: CASSQNTGQGNEKLFF. The CDR3 DNA follows: TGTGCCAGCAGCCAAAACACGGGACAGGGTAATGAAAAACTGTTTTTT.

This clone was counted once. This rearrangement joins TRBV25-1 to TRBJ1-2, with TRBD1 matching 12 bases. This CDR3 spans 15 amino acids. Germline values: CDR1 MGHDK, CDR2 SYGVNS. J lost 4 bases, V lost 3 bases, and 3 bases had no gene match. Here the CDR3 reads CASSEGTGGAYGYTF. CDR3 nucleotide sequence: TGTGCCAGCAGTGAGGGGACAGGGGGCGCCTATGGCTACACCTTC.

The CDR3 sequence is CASSYLNSRGYTF. CDR3 DNA: TGTGCCAGCAGTTACCTCAACTCGCGGGGCTACACCTTC. The J gene is TRBJ1-2, the V gene TRBV28; D remains ambiguous. CDR1 and CDR2 from the germline V gene are MDHEN and SYDVKM. Trimming took 4 bases from V and 8 from J, leaving 14 bases between them. The length of the CDR3 is 13 residues.